This entry lists 10 T cell receptor beta chains sequenced from one sample in a study of neurological immune-mediated disorders. The time point is: longitudinal time-point 3. MiXCR was run by TCRdb on the 5' RACE reads, yielding one entry per CDR3 protein. The sample carries over 90,000 distinct CDR3 sequences, 11% recorded once. The specimen sequenced was PBMCs. The receptors stem from a female donor with HTLV-1-associated myelopathy (HAM/TSP).

This clonotype was observed many times. V and J are TRBV6-1 and TRBJ2-1; 10 bases match TRBD2. Per the germline V gene, CDR1 is MNHNS and CDR2 is SASEGT. J gave up 8 bases and V 6 bases, and 10 bases lay outside the gene matches. CDR3 length equals 15 residues. CDR3: CASRRGRGLADEQFF. CDR3 bases: TGTGCCAGCAGGCGCGGGCGCGGACTAGCGGATGAGCAGTTCTTC.

This clonotype was observed many times. The chain couples TRBV6-1 to TRBJ2-7; either TRBD1 or TRBD2 may supply D (5 bases each). V gave up 6 bases and J gave up 6 bases, with 9 bases separating them. Germline assignment: CDR1 MNHNS and CDR2 SASEGT. This CDR3 contains 11 residues. CDR3 loop: CASRRGVEQYF. CDR3 nucleotides: TGTGCCAGCAGGAGAGGGGTCGAGCAGTACTTC.

This clonotype was detected many times. This chain connects TRBV5-1 to TRBJ2-3; D perhaps matches TRBD2 (7 bases). From germline, CDR1 is SGHRS and CDR2 YFSETQ. The length of the CDR3 is 14 residues. The germline V and J ends were trimmed by 4 bases and 5 bases, with 14 bases remaining between them. CDR3 residues: CASSVRGGGDTQYF. The CDR3 DNA follows: TGCGCCAGCAGCGTCCGCGGGGGCGGAGATACGCAGTATTTT.

This clonotype was counted at least ten times. V and J are TRBV27 and TRBJ2-2, with 10 bases fitting TRBD2. The CDR3 spans 16 residues. The germline V gene has CDR1 MNHEY and CDR2 SMNVEV (reference sequence). The junction had 5 bases not matched to a gene; V was cut back by 2 bases and J by 5 bases. The CDR3 DNA reads TGTGCCAGCAGTTTAAAAGCGGGGGGGCCTACCGGGGAGCTGTTTTTT. Translating it yields CASSLKAGGPTGELFF.

This clonotype was found many times. The V gene is TRBV5-1, the J gene TRBJ2-1; no clear D. The CDR3 loop spans 15 amino acids. The germline V gene encodes CDR1 SGHRS and CDR2 YFSETQ. The V and J ends lost 4 bases and 6 bases respectively, with 17 bases between them. CDR3 loop: CASSGLASASNEQFF. The CDR3 nucleotides are TGCGCCAGCAGCGGCCTCGCATCTGCGAGCAATGAGCAGTTCTTC.

The chain carries TRBV27 and TRBJ1-2; 7 nucleotides line up with TRBD1. J was trimmed by 7 bases and V by 7 bases; bases with no gene match: 18. The CDR3 totals 16 residues. Germline assignment: CDR1 MNHEY and CDR2 SMNVEV (reference sequence). This chain's CDR3 is CASKLQPGTVGGGYTF. DNA of the CDR3: TGTGCCAGCAAACTACAGCCCGGGACAGTAGGCGGTGGCTACACCTTC.

Ten or more counts support this clonotype. The gene calls are TRBV10-3 and TRBJ1-2, with a weak D call TRBD1 (5 bases). The V end lost 7 bases, the J end lost 0 bases, and 12 bases lay between the germline ends. CDR1 is ENHRY, CDR2 SYGVKD, per germline. The CDR3 has 14 residues. The CDR3 nucleotides read TGTGCCATCAAAGCCCAGGGACCTAACTATGGCTACACCTTC. It is translated as CAIKAQGPNYGYTF.

In its sample, this clonotype was seen many times. V usage is TRBV20-1 and J usage is TRBJ2-1, with 12 positions matching TRBD2. CDR1 and CDR2 from the germline V gene are DFQATT and SNEGSKA (reference sequence). Unmatched junction bases numbered 10, after V lost 0 bases and J lost 4 bases. CDR3 size: 18 residues. The CDR3 DNA is TGCAGTGCTAGAGATCCCCTAGCGGGGGGGGCCCGATACAATGAGCAGTTCTTC. As protein: CSARDPLAGGARYNEQFF.

The chain recombines TRBV7-8 with TRBJ2-3, with D possibly TRBD2 on 6 matching bases. The CDR3 spans 13 residues. The V end was cut by 6 bases, the J end by 7 bases, with 14 bases between. Germline V CDR1 and CDR2: SGHVS, FQNEAQ. CDR3 sequence: CASSTGTSYTQYF. CDR3 bases: TGTGCCAGCAGTACCGGGACTTCCTATACGCAGTATTTT.

This clonotype was detected only once. The rearrangement joins TRBV20-1 to TRBJ1-2, with TRBD1 matching 10 bases. The ends lost 6 bases at V and 4 bases at J; junction bases unmatched: 14. The V gene's germline CDR1 is DFQATT and CDR2 SNEGSKA (reference sequence). The CDR3 totals 16 residues. For the CDR3, the DNA is TGCAGTGCCTCCGGGACAGGGGACCTCGATGCCTATGGCTACACCTTC. Its translation is CSASGTGDLDAYGYTF.